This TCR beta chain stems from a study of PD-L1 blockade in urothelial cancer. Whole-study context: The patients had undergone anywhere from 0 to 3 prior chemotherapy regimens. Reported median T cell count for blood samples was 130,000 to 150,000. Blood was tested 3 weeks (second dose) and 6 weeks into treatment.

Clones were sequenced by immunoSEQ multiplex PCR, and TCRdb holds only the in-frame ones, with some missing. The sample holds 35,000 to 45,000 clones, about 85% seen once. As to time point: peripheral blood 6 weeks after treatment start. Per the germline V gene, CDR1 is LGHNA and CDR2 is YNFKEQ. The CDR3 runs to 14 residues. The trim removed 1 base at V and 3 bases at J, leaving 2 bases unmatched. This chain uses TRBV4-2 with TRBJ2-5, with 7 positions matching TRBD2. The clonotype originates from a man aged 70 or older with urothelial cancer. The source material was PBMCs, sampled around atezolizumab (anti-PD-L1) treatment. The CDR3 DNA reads TGTGCCAGCAGCCAAGGACTAGCAGAAGAGACCCAGTACTTC. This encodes CASSQGLAEETQYF.